Below are 10 T cell receptor beta chains sequenced from a single sample in a study of blood T cell repertoires in COVID-19. TCRdb's copy holds only in-frame clones and misses some; the assay was immunoSEQ multiplex PCR. The data contain some 150,000 clones, about 88% of them singletons. Input material: peripheral blood. The receptors originated from a human donor with acute or convalescent COVID-19. The donor label of this sample is uncertain.

The rearrangement uses TRBV25-1 and TRBJ1-1; 8 bases are shared with TRBD1. The CDR3 has 14 amino acids. Germline V gene sequence: CDR1 MGHDK, CDR2 SYGVNS. The J segment lost 3 bases and the V segment lost 4 bases, leaving 4 bases of the junction unmatched. The CDR3 sequence: CASSVTGGDTEAFF. CDR3 in DNA: TGTGCCAGCAGTGTAACAGGGGGGGACACTGAAGCTTTCTTT.

The V and J genes are TRBV12-5 and TRBJ2-7; TRBD1 is a possible D gene (5 bases). The CDR3 totals 14 residues. The V gene lost 0 bases and the J gene lost 3 bases, with 9 bases spanning the gap. Germline V gene data show CDR1 as LGHNT and CDR2 as FRNRAP. The CDR3 spells CASGLVPDSYEQYF. The CDR3 DNA follows: TGTGCTAGTGGTTTGGTCCCCGACAGCTACGAGCAGTACTTC.

The rearrangement uses TRBV6-2 or TRBV6-3 and TRBJ2-7; 10 bases are shared with TRBD1. Germline loops: CDR1 MNHEY, CDR2 SVGEGT. V lost 7 bases to trimming and J lost 2 bases; unmatched junction nucleotides: 8. The CDR3 has 15 residues. The CDR3 is CASTPHGTGAYEQYF. The CDR3, as DNA: TGTGCCAGCACCCCCCACGGGACAGGGGCCTACGAGCAGTACTTC.

The rearrangement joins TRBV7-9 to TRBJ2-7; 7 nucleotides align to TRBD2. CDR3 size: 12 residues. V was clipped by 4 bases and J by 4 bases; unmatched bases: 1. Germline loops: CDR1 SEHNR, CDR2 FQNEAQ (reference sequence). The CDR3: CASSWGGYEQYV. CDR3 DNA: TGTGCCAGCAGCTGGGGGGGGTACGAGCAGTACGTC.

This chain links TRBV24-1 with TRBJ2-1, with TRBD1 matching 11 bases. V lost 6 bases, J lost 2 bases, and 5 bases stayed unmatched. The CDR3 is 16 amino acids. The V gene's germline CDR1 is KGHDR and CDR2 SFDVKD. CDR3 sequence reads: CATSRRTGGTYNEQFF. CDR3 in DNA: TGTGCCACCAGTCGTAGGACAGGGGGCACCTACAATGAGCAGTTCTTC.

The V gene is TRBV5-4, the J gene TRBJ1-1, with D hard to call. Between the trimmed V and J ends, which lost 0 bases and 4 bases, there was a span of 16 bases. Germline loops: CDR1 SGHNT, CDR2 YYREEE (reference sequence). The length of the CDR3 is 16 residues. CDR3 residues: CASSLALGRLGTEAFF. CDR3 bases: TGTGCCAGCAGCTTGGCCCTAGGAAGGTTGGGCACTGAAGCTTTCTTT.

The rearrangement links TRBV6-2 or TRBV6-3 to TRBJ1-6; D remains unclear. Germline assignment: CDR1 MNHEY and CDR2 SVGEGT. Trimming took 2 bases from V and 8 from J, leaving 7 bases between them. This CDR3 comprises 13 residues. Here the CDR3 reads CASSYVPDSPLHF. The CDR3 coding sequence is TGTGCCAGCAGTTACGTTCCTGATTCACCCCTCCACTTT.

This clone has more than one count but fewer than ten. The chain carries TRBV19 and TRBJ1-6; D unclear. The length of the CDR3 is 13 residues. Germline CDR1 and CDR2: LNHDA and SQIVND (reference sequence). Trimming stripped 10 bases from V and 13 bases from J, with 20 bases between. The CDR3 DNA is TGTGCCACCAAAGGCTATGCGGGTGGGCCCCTCCACTTT. It encodes CATKGYAGGPLHF.

V is TRBV2 and J is TRBJ1-2; a possible D gene is TRBD1 (6 bases). Trimming removed 6 bases at V and 6 bases at J, with 17 bases between. This CDR3 contains 14 residues. Germline V lookup: CDR1 SNHLY, CDR2 FYNNEI. The CDR3 spells CASRERGGVHGYTF. CDR3 coding DNA: TGTGCCAGCAGGGAAAGGGGGGGTGTCCATGGCTACACCTTC.

This chain joins TRBV29-1 and TRBJ1-2; D ambiguous. Trimming removed 4 bases at V and 2 bases at J, with 11 bases between. CDR1 is SQVTM, CDR2 ANQGSEA, per germline. The CDR3 loop spans 13 amino acids. The CDR3 nucleotides are TGCAGCGTTGGGGTGGGAGAGAACTATGGCTACACCTTC. Translating it yields CSVGVGENYGYTF. The entire variable domain, with the rest obtained from reference TRBV29-1 and TRBJ1-2, is as follows: SAVISQKPSRDICQRGTSLTIQCQVDSQVTMMFWYRQQPGQSLTLIATANQGSEATYESGFVIDKFPISRPNLTFSTLTVSNMSPEDSSIYLCSVGVGENYGYTFGSGTRLTVV.